This T cell receptor (beta chain) was observed in a study of shared clonotypes between healthy human individuals. Study-wide findings and caveats: Among donors, the sharing of clonotypes was expected to be influenced by sequencing depth.

About 33,000 T cell genomes (around 200 ng DNA) went into each sorted-subset replicate. Method: immunoSEQ multiplex PCR; TCRdb's copy keeps in-frame clones and lacks some. The sample gives 2 million to 2.5 million clones, around 95% of which show up once; less than 0.15% is in the top ten. Comments on this clone: The antigen is undetermined.

This sequence was found in a man aged 18 to 35 in good health. The sequenced sample was naive CD4+ T cells sorted from blood. Stated subset: CD45RA+ positively selected.

The CDR3 DNA follows: TGTGCCTGGGCCGGACTAGCGCAGAACAATGAGCAGTTCTTC. It yields the protein CAWAGLAQNNEQFF. The chain couples TRBV30 to TRBJ2-1; TRBD2 aligns across 9 bases. The CDR3 loop spans 14 amino acids. Germline CDR1 and CDR2: GTSNPN and SVGIG (reference sequence). V dropped 5 bases and J dropped 5; count of bases not matched to a gene: 7. The full variable domain, completed using reference TRBV30 and TRBJ2-1, is SQTIHQWPATLVQPVGSPLSLECTVEGTSNPNLYWYRQAAGRGLQLLFYSVGIGQISSEVPQNLSASRPQDRQFILSSKKLLLSDSGFYLCAWAGLAQNNEQFFGPGTRLTVL.